This TCR beta chain was sequenced in a study of blood T cell repertoires in COVID-19. Turning to the study itself: Samples of COVID-19 (acute and convalescent) were obtained from the United States, Italy and Spain.

The CDR3 contains 16 residues. Germline trimming cut 3 bases from V and 7 bases from J; bases unmatched to any gene: 6. Per germline, CDR1 SGHNT and CDR2 YYREEE (reference sequence). Sequencing used immunoSEQ multiplex PCR; TCRdb keeps in-frame clones, though not all of them. The sample has roughly 150,000 clones; about 86% are singletons. This clone was counted only a few times. Sequencing was done on a sample of peripheral blood. The receptor was isolated from a man in his 70s with active or convalescent COVID-19. The rearrangement links TRBV5-4 to TRBJ2-1; 14 nucleotides line up with TRBD2. In nucleotides, the CDR3 is TGTGCCAGCAGCTCGGGACTAGCGGGAGTGAGTAATGAGCAGTTCTTC. Translation gives CASSSGLAGVSNEQFF.